The clone carrying this T cell receptor (beta chain) was seen repeatedly, ten times or more. Its specificity is not known. Time point specified: sample taken at primary tumor resection. Samples were donated by 72 untreated early-stage non-small cell lung cancer patients. The data derive from a study of spatial heterogeneity in lung cancer. Regarding the study as a whole: Ubiquitous expanded tumor TCRs appeared in blood more at resection than follow-up.

In TCRdb, the 5' RACE reads were re-called with MiXCR into one record per CDR3 protein. This table holds about 23,000 distinct CDR3 sequences, around 4.5% found once. Sequencing was performed on PBMCs, taken at surgery. This receptor was identified in a male donor with early-stage non-small cell lung cancer.

The CDR3 DNA reads as TGTGCCAGCAGCAAGGAGGGGCCAGGACTAGTCGCCTACGAGCAGTACTTC. Protein: CASSKEGPGLVAYEQYF. J is TRBJ2-7 and V is TRBV2; 7 nucleotides match TRBD2. V lost 6 bases to trimming and J lost 2 bases; unmatched junction nucleotides: 16. The CDR3 is 17 amino acids. Germline CDR1 and CDR2: SNHLY and FYNNEI.